One TCR beta chain is described in this entry. Its cognate antigen is unknown. Germline values: CDR1 GTSNPN, CDR2 SVGIG (reference sequence). The CDR3 is 16 residues long. V dropped 3 bases and J dropped 0; count of bases not matched to a gene: 7. This specimen belongs to a study of molecular identifiers for immune sequencing clone quantification. Whole-study context: In replicates, RNA from roughly 18,000 or 92,000 naive CD8 cells was split five ways, four sequenced. Findings and limits, study-wide: For effector cells, clones above 20 RNA copies held over 97% of molecules; for naive cells, under 1%.

As CD8+CD4-CCR7+CD45RA+ cells, naive CD8 T cells were sorted. Making the bulk TCR libraries relied on previously described methods and listed TCR primers. TCRdb recomputed calls from the PCR reads with MiXCR, one row per CDR3 protein. The sample lists 75,000 to 95,000 distinct CDR3 sequences, roughly 25% occurring once. This TCR was recovered from a human donor in good health. Some libraries in this study had Jurkat cell RNA spiked in. The V and J genes are TRBV30 and TRBJ2-4; 8 nucleotides agree with TRBD2. Sequenced input: naive CD8+ T cells from blood, with Jurkat cell RNA spiked in. Subset indicated: FACS-sorted CD8+CD4-CCR7+CD45RA+ naive T cells. The DNA for the CDR3 is TGTGCCTGGAGCCTTAGCGGGGAGTTAGCCAAAAACATTCAGTACTTC. This translates into CAWSLSGELAKNIQYF.